This entry lists 9 T cell receptor beta chains sequenced from one sample in a study of cytomegalovirus exposure and HLA in healthy donors. A multiplex PCR was run with 60 Vbeta primers and 13 Jbeta primers. Generated by immunoSEQ multiplex PCR, the TCRdb table keeps only in-frame clones and is missing some. The sample holds 80,000 to 100,000 clones, over 65% seen once. The sequenced sample was PBMCs. The source of these receptors is a woman aged 18-29 years in good health and CMV-seropositive.

The chain is built from TRBV18 and TRBJ2-7; possible D gene TRBD2, 6 bases. With 3 bases removed from V and 2 bases from J, the gap between germline ends came to 8 bases. Per the germline V gene, CDR1 is KGHSH and CDR2 is LQKENI. CDR3 length: 13 residues. The CDR3 protein is CASSPLATYEQYF. CDR3 coding DNA: TGTGCCAGCTCACCGCTAGCGACCTACGAGCAGTACTTC.

This clone turned up a few times. The rearrangement uses TRBV4-2 and TRBJ2-2; D uncertain. Between the trimmed V and J ends, which lost 0 bases and 2 bases, there was a span of 10 bases. The CDR3 sequence is 16 residues long. From germline, CDR1 is LGHNA and CDR2 YNFKEQ. As DNA, the CDR3 is TGTGCCAGCAGCCAAGACGATAGCCGTAACACCGGGGAGCTGTTTTTT. Translation: CASSQDDSRNTGELFF.

The rearrangement joins TRBV19 to TRBJ2-2, with unresolved D. Per the germline V gene, CDR1 is LNHDA and CDR2 is SQIVND (reference sequence). The CDR3 totals 13 residues. Trimming took 4 bases from V and 1 from J, leaving 4 bases between them. In nucleotides, the CDR3 is TGTGCCAGTAGTACCCAGAACACCGGGGAGCTGTTTTTT. It translates to CASSTQNTGELFF.

CDR3 sequence reads: CASSSRAAGGGYEQYF. CDR3 nucleotides: TGTGCCAGCAGCTCCCGGGCGGCAGGGGGCGGATACGAGCAGTACTTC. The genes are TRBV7-3 and TRBJ2-7; 8 positions agree with TRBD1. The germline V gene has CDR1 SGHTA and CDR2 FQGTGA. V lost 4 bases and J lost 4; bases outside the gene matches: 12. CDR3 size: 16 residues.

As for this clone: This same CDR3 is encoded by further DNA sequences in the sample. This sequence joins TRBV6-5 and TRBJ2-1; D uncertain. CDR3 length equals 12 residues. Germline CDR1 MNHEY, CDR2 SVGAGI. The ends were cut back, 2 bases at V and 9 bases at J, with 8 bases in the middle. The CDR3 protein is CASSYVGGEQFF. CDR3 nucleotide sequence: TGTGCCAGCAGTTACGTCGGTGGTGAGCAGTTCTTC.

The CDR3 loop reads CASIPGGDSNQPQHF. In DNA form, the CDR3 reads TGTGCCAGCATCCCGGGGGGGGATAGCAATCAGCCCCAGCATTTT. The chain couples TRBV6-6 to TRBJ1-5; a weak D match, TRBD1 (5 bases). The germline V gene encodes CDR1 MNHNY and CDR2 SVGAGI (reference sequence). V was cut by 7 bases and J by 0 bases, with 13 bases left in between. This CDR3 contains 15 residues.

The chain employs TRBV27 and TRBJ1-5; the match to TRBD1 covers 8 bases. There are 17 residues in the CDR3. CDR1 is MNHEY and CDR2 is SMNVEV in the germline V gene (reference sequence). V lost 5 bases, J lost 3 bases, and 12 bases stayed unmatched. Here the CDR3 DNA reads TGTGCCAGCAGTGGACAGGGTGCGAATATCGTCAATCAGCCCCAGCATTTT. It is translated as CASSGQGANIVNQPQHF.

This rearrangement joins TRBV4-3 to TRBJ2-7; D is unresolved. The germline CDR1 and CDR2 sequences are LGHNA and YSLEER. The ends were cut back, 2 bases at V and 2 bases at J, with 10 bases in the middle. The CDR3 is 14 amino acids. CDR3 sequence (DNA): TGCGCCAGCAGCCAAATTCTACCTCCCTACGAGCAGTACTTC. Its translation: CASSQILPPYEQYF.

The genes are TRBV5-1 and TRBJ2-2; 13 positions match TRBD2. The CDR3 loop spans 18 amino acids. V shed 2 bases, J shed 3 bases, and the junction held 7 bases outside the gene matches. The germline V gene encodes CDR1 SGHRS and CDR2 YFSETQ. CDR3 sequence (DNA): TGCGCCAGCAGCTTACTAGCGGGAGGGCCAAGGGACACCGGGGAGCTGTTTTTT. This translates into CASSLLAGGPRDTGELFF. The variable domain in full, with the rest retrieved from reference TRBV5-1 and TRBJ2-2, is KAGVTQTPRYLIKTRGQQVTLSCSPISGHRSVSWYQQTPGQGLQFLFEYFSETQRNKGNFPGRFSGRQFSNSRSEMNVSTLELGDSALYLCASSLLAGGPRDTGELFFGEGSRLTVL.